These T cell receptor beta chains were read from a single sample in a study of identical twins. MiXCR was run by TCRdb on the 5' RACE reads, yielding one entry per CDR3 protein. The sample includes more than 200,000 distinct CDR3 sequences, around 10% seen only once; the top ten take over 4.5%. The material sequenced was memory (CD45RO+) T cells sorted from blood. These receptors were obtained from a woman in her late teens or twenties in good health. CDR3s include the opening cysteine and the closing phenylalanine or tryptophan. The order of the fields is J gene, clone size, V gene, D gene, CDR3 DNA, CDR3 protein. A D gene is named only where the DNA matches it firmly. Clone size is stated in some rows and not others, as once, few, many or a class when expanded.

TRBJ2-1 - TRBV7-7 TRBD2 TGTGCTAGCAGCTTACAGCGGGGGGACATTGAGCAGTTCTTC CASSLQRGDIEQFF
TRBJ2-2 - TRBV5-1 TRBD2 TGCGCCAGCCAATTGCTAGCGGGAGCAGACACCGGGGAGCTGTTTTTT CASQLLAGADTGELFF
TRBJ1-2 - TRBV6-4 - TGTGCCAGCAGTGCTCGAGGGGTTCTCCGGGGATACTATGGCTACACCTTC CASSARGVLRGYYGYTF
TRBJ2-2 - TRBV5-1 - TGCGCCAGCGCGTCGGCACTTAGGGCCGGGGAGCTGTTTTTT CASASALRAGELFF
TRBJ2-1 - TRBV4-2 TRBD2 TGTGCCAGCAGCCAAGATTACAGCGGGAGCTCCTACAATGAGCAGTTCTTC CASSQDYSGSSYNEQFF
TRBJ2-7 many TRBV5-1 TRBD2 TGCGCCAGCAGTTCCTCGACTAGCGGGAGAATCTACGAGCAGTACTTC CASSSSTSGRIYEQYF
TRBJ1-3 few TRBV12-3/TRBV12-4 TRBD1 TGTGCCAGCAGTCGGGACAGGAACTCTGGAAACACCATATATTTT CASSRDRNSGNTIYF
TRBJ2-1 few TRBV14 TRBD2 TGTGCCAGCAGCCCTTTATCGGGACTAGCGGGAGGAAGGAATGAGCAGTTCTTC CASSPLSGLAGGRNEQFF
TRBJ1-4 - TRBV7-6 TRBD1 TGTGCCAGCAGCTCGGGACAGAAACTGTTTTTT CASSSGQKLFF
TRBJ2-1 few TRBV7-9 - TGTGCCAGCAGCTTAAGCCCTTTAGAGAATGAGCAGTTCTTC CASSLSPLENEQFF
TRBJ2-5 once TRBV29-1 - TGCAGCGTGCCCCCCGGGAACCTAGCGAGGGAGACCCAGTACTTC CSVPPGNLARETQYF
TRBJ2-1 few TRBV6-1 TRBD2 TGTGCCACCACCCCGGGACTAGCGTACAATGAGCAGTTCTTC CATTPGLAYNEQFF
TRBJ2-5 few TRBV12-5 TRBD2 TGTGCTAGTGGTTACTCTGGGACTATAGAGACCCAGTACTTC CASGYSGTIETQYF
TRBJ2-7 few TRBV19 - TGTGCCAGTAGCATGGGGCGCCGAGACGAGCAGTACTTC CASSMGRRDEQYF
TRBJ2-3 few TRBV2 TRBD2 TGTGCCAGAACGAGCGGGAGCGGCACAGATACGCAGTATTTT CARTSGSGTDTQYF
TRBJ2-3 many TRBV29-1 - TGCAGCGTTGTTCCTGAACCAGATACGCAGTATTTT CSVVPEPDTQYF
TRBJ2-2 - TRBV9 - TGTGCCACCTCCCCCGCGGTGGCGAACACCGGGGAGCTGTTTTTT CATSPAVANTGELFF
TRBJ1-1 few TRBV7-8 - TGTGCCAGCAGCTCTCGAATTAACACTGAAGCTTTCTTT CASSSRINTEAFF
TRBJ2-2 many TRBV29-1 TRBD1 TGCAGCGCCGCGACAGGGTACACCGGGGAGCTGTTTTTT CSAATGYTGELFF
TRBJ1-1 few TRBV4-1 - TGCGCCAGCAGCCAAGACCCCATGAACACTGAAGCTTTCTTT CASSQDPMNTEAFF
TRBJ1-4 many TRBV2 - TGTGCCAGCAGGGGGGGACCTGAAAAACTGTTTTTT CASRGGPEKLFF
TRBJ1-6 - TRBV18 - TGTGCCAGCTCACCGCGGGGGGCTAATTCACCCCTCCACTTT CASSPRGANSPLHF
TRBJ1-1 - TRBV28 - TGTGCCAGCAGTGGGGGCAGTGGTGAAGCTTTCTTT CASSGGSGEAFF
TRBJ2-2 few TRBV6-1 - TGTGCCAGCAGACATTCAGAGAACACCGGGGAGCTGTTTTTT CASRHSENTGELFF
TRBJ1-6 - TRBV20-1 - TGCAGTGCTAGAGGTTCGGGAGACCACTCACCCCTCCACTTT CSARGSGDHSPLHF
TRBJ2-1 - TRBV10-3 - TGTGCCATCCGAGACCGTCTAGCGTTTTCCTACAATGAGCAGTTCTTC CAIRDRLAFSYNEQFF
TRBJ1-4 few TRBV19 - TGTGCCAGTACAGAGGGAAATGAAAAACTGTTTTTT CASTEGNEKLFF
TRBJ2-7 - TRBV2 - TGTGCCAGCAGAGACGACGCCTACGAGCAGTACTTC CASRDDAYEQYF
TRBJ1-2 many TRBV6-5 - TGTGCCAGCAGTTACTCGGCCGGCCGAGGCTACACCTTC CASSYSAGRGYTF
TRBJ1-1 many TRBV10-3 - TGTGCCATCAGCATGAACACTGAAGCTTTCTTT CAISMNTEAFF
TRBJ2-3 few TRBV20-1 - TGCAGTGCTAGAGCCTGGACGGGCAGCACAGATACGCAGTATTTT CSARAWTGSTDTQYF
TRBJ2-1 many TRBV24-1 TRBD2 TGTGCCACCAGTGCAACCACCGGGACTAGCGGTTCCAATGAGCAGTTCTTC CATSATTGTSGSNEQFF
TRBJ2-1 many TRBV6-2/TRBV6-3 TRBD2 TGTGTGACAGCGGGACTAGCGAAGATCTCCTACAATGAGCAGTTCTTC CVTAGLAKISYNEQFF
TRBJ1-4 - TRBV7-9 - TGTGCCAGCAGCTTAATCCGATCAACTAATGAAAAACTGTTTTTT CASSLIRSTNEKLFF
TRBJ2-7 - TRBV6-1 TRBD2 TGTGCCAGCAAGGGCGGCGGGAGTGGCTACGAGCAGTACTTC CASKGGGSGYEQYF
TRBJ2-1 few TRBV19 - TGTGCCAGTCGGGACCAATCCTCCTACAATGAGCAGTTCTTC CASRDQSSYNEQFF
TRBJ1-2 many TRBV29-1 TRBD1 TGCAGCGTTGACCGGGACAGGGGGGGCTACACCTTC CSVDRDRGGYTF
TRBJ1-2 few TRBV20-1 TRBD1 TGCAGTGCCCCGTCCCCGGGACAGGGGGACTATGGCTACACCTTC CSAPSPGQGDYGYTF
TRBJ2-1 - TRBV9 TRBD2 TGTGCCAGCAGCCCCAGATCGGGAAGCGGGAGCTTTGGGAATGAGCAGTTCTTC CASSPRSGSGSFGNEQFF
TRBJ2-3 - TRBV20-1 - TGCAGTGTGCTACCCCCGGCAGATACGCAGTATTTT CSVLPPADTQYF
TRBJ2-1 few TRBV2 TRBD1 TGTGCCAGCAGGCAATTCACGGGACAGGCTTACAATGAGCAGTTCTTC CASRQFTGQAYNEQFF
TRBJ2-5 - TRBV5-5 - TGTGCCAGCAGCTTGGGGGGGAGGGGGGCCCAAGAGACCCAGTACTTC CASSLGGRGAQETQYF
TRBJ2-3 few TRBV10-2 TRBD2 TGCGCCAGCAGTACTACTAGCGCCAGCACAGATACGCAGTATTTT CASSTTSASTDTQYF
TRBJ2-5 - TRBV11-2 - TGTGCCAGCAGCTTACCCCCCTGGTCGGGGAAGACCCAGTACTTC CASSLPPWSGKTQYF
TRBJ2-7 many TRBV20-1 - TGCAGTGTCGGGACCCCCTACGAGCAGTACTTC CSVGTPYEQYF
TRBJ1-1 many TRBV10-1 TRBD1 TGCGCCAGCAGTGAGGGGGGGACAGCTGAAGCTTTCTTT CASSEGGTAEAFF
TRBJ2-7 - TRBV27 - TGTGCCAGCAGTTTACGGGCGGGGAGCTCCTACGAGCAGTACTTC CASSLRAGSSYEQYF
TRBJ2-6 few TRBV5-1 - TGCGCCAGCAGCTATACAGGGTTCTCTGGGGCCAACGTCCTGACTTTC CASSYTGFSGANVLTF
TRBJ2-5 few TRBV20-1 TRBD2 TGCAGTGCTCCCACTAGCGGTCAAGAGACCCAGTACTTC CSAPTSGQETQYF
TRBJ2-7 few TRBV7-9 - TGTGCCAGCAGCGTATTTGAGTTGGACGAGCAGTACTTC CASSVFELDEQYF
TRBJ1-1 few TRBV20-1 - TGCAGTGCTAGGAAAAACAGGGCCAACACTGAAGCTTTCTTT CSARKNRANTEAFF
TRBJ2-2 many TRBV7-9 - TGTGCCAGCAGCGTCGAGGACAGACTCAACACCGGGGAGCTGTTTTTT CASSVEDRLNTGELFF
TRBJ2-5 - TRBV6-1 TRBD2 TGTGCCAGCACCTACGGACTAGCGGGAGAGGAGACCCAGTACTTC CASTYGLAGEETQYF
TRBJ1-1 - TRBV9 - TGTGCCAGCAGCGTAGCAGGGCAAAACACTGAAGCTTTCTTT CASSVAGQNTEAFF
TRBJ1-5 - TRBV30 - TGTGCCTGGAGCGTACAGGGCAATCAGCCCCAGCATTTT CAWSVQGNQPQHF
TRBJ2-3 - TRBV20-1 TRBD2 TGCAGTGCCCTAGAACCAGCGGGGGACACAGATACGCAGTATTTT CSALEPAGDTDTQYF